One and the same sample provided the 21 T cell receptor beta chains below, sequenced in a study of T cells in Graves' hyperthyroidism and ophthalmopathy. The source material, RNA transcripts, was used to amplify TCR beta CDR3 regions. TCR CDR3 underwent first-round RT-PCR with the HTBI primer set. Via MiXCR, TCRdb re-called the multiplex PCR reads, giving one row per CDR3 protein. The top ten hold 15% to 20% of the sample, which has a few hundred thousand distinct CDR3 sequences, approximately 15% seen once. The material sequenced was blood. These receptors all come from a woman under 30 with Graves' hyperthyroidism.

This clonotype was observed a few times. The gene calls are TRBV19 and TRBJ1-1; 7 nucleotides agree with TRBD1. This CDR3 spans 13 amino acids. Germline trimming cut 7 bases from V and 8 bases from J; bases unmatched to any gene: 10. CDR1 and CDR2 (germline): LNHDA, SQIVND (reference sequence). The CDR3 sequence: CASTRQGRVEAFF. DNA for the CDR3: TGTGCCAGTACCCGACAGGGACGGGTAGAAGCTTTCTTT.

Concerning this clonotype itself: The germline gene is not matched at one end of the junction; a read error may be the cause. The chain combines TRBV19 with TRBJ2-1, with D perhaps TRBD2 (7 bases). This CDR3 spans 13 amino acids. Germline V CDR1 and CDR2: LNHDA, SQIVND (reference sequence). CDR3 protein: CACRGRGGGEQFF. The CDR3 coding sequence is TGTGCCTGTAGGGGGAGGGGGGGGGGTGAGCAGTTCTTC.

This clonotype has more than one count but fewer than ten. The chain recombines TRBV5-4 with TRBJ1-3, with 10 bases aligning to TRBD1. This CDR3 spans 14 amino acids. Germline values: CDR1 SGHNT, CDR2 YYREEE (reference sequence). With V trimmed by 4 bases and J by 8 bases, 6 bases remained unmatched. DNA of the CDR3: TGTGCCAGCAGCGCCCGGGACAGGGGCGACACCATATATTTT. Encoded protein: CASSARDRGDTIYF.

Ten or more counts support this clonotype. This chain joins TRBV5-1 and TRBJ2-1; D might be TRBD1 or TRBD2, each matching 6 bases. Germline V gene data show CDR1 as SGHRS and CDR2 as YFSETQ. V was pared by 1 base and J by 3 bases, with 8 bases between. CDR3 size: 14 residues. CDR3 amino acids: CASSLKGGYNEQFF. The DNA for the CDR3 is TGCGCCAGCAGCTTGAAGGGGGGCTACAATGAGCAGTTCTTC.

The gene calls are TRBV12-5 and TRBJ2-6; 7 bases match TRBD1. CDR1 and CDR2 (germline): LGHNT, FRNRAP. The V and J ends lost 5 bases and 0 bases, in that order; junction bases with no gene match: 4. This CDR3 comprises 16 residues. CDR3 sequence: CASGPGQHSGANVLTF. CDR3 DNA: TGTGCTAGTGGTCCGGGACAGCACTCTGGGGCCAACGTCCTGACTTTC. Supplemented by reference TRBV12-5 and TRBJ2-6, the full variable domain reads DARVTQTPRHKVTEMGQEVTMRCQPILGHNTVFWYRQTMMQGLELLAYFRNRAPLDDSGMPKDRFSAEMPDATLATLKIQPSEPRDSAVYFCASGPGQHSGANVLTFGAGSRLTVL.

This clonotype was observed at least ten times. The chain carries TRBV12-3 or TRBV12-4 and TRBJ1-1; D is uncertain. V was trimmed by 8 bases and J by 3 bases, leaving 4 bases between them. CDR3 size: 10 residues. DNA of the CDR3: TGTGCCAGCTTGCACACTGAAGCTTTCTTT. It specifies CASLHTEAFF.

The rearrangement links TRBV9 to TRBJ1-3; 8 bases are a match to TRBD1. CDR3 size: 14 residues. V was pared by 4 bases and J by 4 bases, with 4 bases of the junction left unmatched. Germline V lookup: CDR1 SGDLS, CDR2 YYNGEE. The CDR3, as DNA: TGTGCCAGCAGCTGGACAGGGATGGGAAACACCATATATTTT. Protein product: CASSWTGMGNTIYF.

This clonotype was detected ten times or more. The chain couples TRBV7-3 to TRBJ2-1; either TRBD1 or TRBD2 may supply D (5 bases each). The V end lost 5 bases, the J end lost 0 bases, and 14 bases lay between the germline ends. There are 16 residues in the CDR3. The germline V gene has CDR1 SGHTA and CDR2 FQGTGA. CDR3: CASSPEGHLSYNEQFF. The DNA of the CDR3 is TGTGCCAGCAGCCCCGAGGGGCACCTCTCCTACAATGAGCAGTTCTTC.

This clonotype appeared many times. The V gene is TRBV7-9, the J gene TRBJ2-7, with 10 bases matching TRBD2. CDR3 size: 16 residues. Germline V CDR1 and CDR2: SEHNR, FQNEAQ (reference sequence). The junction had 8 bases not matched to a gene; V was cut back by 4 bases and J by 2 bases. In DNA form, the CDR3 reads TGTGCCAGCAGCTCTCAAAGGACTAGCGGTACCTACGAGCAGTACTTC. Translated, it gives CASSSQRTSGTYEQYF.

This clonotype was recorded at least ten times. The CDR3 protein is CASTEEPNTGELFF. CDR3 in DNA: TGTGCCAGCACCGAGGAGCCCAACACCGGGGAGCTGTTTTTT. The J gene is TRBJ2-2, the V gene TRBV6-1; D not resolved. Trimming shortened V by 7 bases and J by 2 bases, and 11 bases separated the two germline ends. The germline V gene encodes CDR1 MNHNS and CDR2 SASEGT. The CDR3 loop spans 14 amino acids.

V is TRBV19 and J is TRBJ2-7, with no clear D. The CDR3 is 14 residues long. Deletions cut 0 bases from V and 7 bases from J, with 13 bases between. Looked up from germline, CDR1 is LNHDA and CDR2 is SQIVND (reference sequence). In DNA, the CDR3 is TGTGCCAGTAGTATAGATCGGACCTCCGGGGAGCAGTACGTC. Translating it yields CASSIDRTSGEQYV.

This rearrangement joins TRBV12-3 or TRBV12-4 to TRBJ1-2; no definite D call. The CDR3 runs 15 residues. With 2 bases removed from V and 2 bases from J, the gap between germline ends came to 12 bases. The CDR3 loop is CASSLLLSRNYGYTF. The CDR3 DNA is TGTGCCAGCAGTTTACTTCTCTCACGAAACTATGGCTACACCTTC.

This clonotype showed up just a few times. The V and J genes are TRBV9 and TRBJ1-1, with a tentative D call TRBD1 (5 bases). The V gene's germline CDR1 is SGDLS and CDR2 YYNGEE. V was shortened by 3 bases and J by 7 bases, with 22 bases between the two germline ends. The CDR3 contains 16 residues. The CDR3 DNA reads as TGTGCCAGCAGCGGAGGGGCCCAGTGCATTCTTGGTGAAGCTTTCTTT. This sequence encodes CASSGGAQCILGEAFF.

This clonotype has just a few counts. V is TRBV10-3 and J is TRBJ2-3; maybe TRBD1 (5 bases). V lost 0 bases and J 4 bases, leaving 5 bases between the germline ends. Germline CDR1 is ENHRY and CDR2 is SYGVKD. There are 13 residues in the CDR3. The chain's CDR3 is CAISESGPDTQYF. CDR3 sequence (DNA): TGTGCCATCAGTGAGTCGGGGCCAGATACGCAGTATTTT.

This clonotype was seen only a few times. The chain uses TRBV12-3 or TRBV12-4 and TRBJ1-5; TRBD1 agrees at 7 bases. This CDR3 is built from 14 residues. Trimming cost V 3 bases and J 6 bases; bases outside gene matches: 5. DNA for the CDR3: TGTGCCAGCAGTTTTGAACAGGGGATTCAGCCCCAGCATTTT. It specifies CASSFEQGIQPQHF.

This clonotype came up many times. V is TRBV12-5 and J is TRBJ2-1, with a weak D call TRBD1 (6 bases). The germline CDR1 and CDR2 sequences are LGHNT and FRNRAP. The CDR3 extends over 15 amino acids. V was shortened by 4 bases and J by 4 bases, with 14 bases between the two germline ends. CDR3 amino acids: CASGSTQGPYNEQFF. The CDR3 DNA reads TGTGCTAGTGGTTCCACTCAGGGGCCATACAATGAGCAGTTCTTC. Based on the CDR3 plus reference TRBV12-5 and TRBJ2-1, the full variable domain is DARVTQTPRHKVTEMGQEVTMRCQPILGHNTVFWYRQTMMQGLELLAYFRNRAPLDDSGMPKDRFSAEMPDATLATLKIQPSEPRDSAVYFCASGSTQGPYNEQFFGPGTRLTVL.

This clonotype has a count of ten or more. J is TRBJ2-7 and V is TRBV11-1; D is ambiguous. This CDR3 is built from 16 residues. Germline assignment: CDR1 SGHAT and CDR2 FQDESV (reference sequence). V was pared by 1 base and J by 2 bases, with 15 bases between. CDR3 bases: TGTGCCAGCAGCTTAGAGGTGGAACGCCGACCCTACGAGCAGTACTTC. Amino acids: CASSLEVERRPYEQYF.

This clonotype was seen at least ten times. The CDR3 protein is CASSLKFRVVYEQYV. The CDR3 coding sequence is TGTGCCAGCAGCTTAAAGTTTCGAGTGGTCTACGAGCAGTACGTC. This chain connects TRBV11-3 to TRBJ2-7; unclear D gene. Germline CDR1 reads SGHNT; CDR2 reads YENEEA. With 2 bases removed from V and 3 bases from J, the gap between germline ends came to 14 bases. The CDR3 spans 15 residues.

The J gene is TRBJ1-2, the V gene TRBV6-5; D ambiguous. Deletions cut 0 bases from V and 3 bases from J, with 11 bases between. The CDR3 covers 15 residues. Germline CDR1 MNHEY, CDR2 SVGAGI. CDR3: CASSYSIRGYYGYTF. As DNA, the CDR3 is TGTGCCAGCAGTTACTCGATTCGGGGTTACTATGGCTACACCTTC.

This rearrangement joins TRBV20-1 to TRBJ2-3; no clear D. V dropped 4 bases and J dropped 2 bases, with 7 bases sitting between them. CDR1 and CDR2 (germline): DFQATT, SNEGSKA (reference sequence). This CDR3 comprises 12 residues. CDR3 sequence reads: CSAILNTDTQYF. In DNA form, the CDR3 reads TGCAGTGCTATTCTCAACACAGATACGCAGTATTTT.

This clonotype was counted a few times. This chain connects TRBV20-1 to TRBJ1-2; no reliable D call. There are 12 residues in the CDR3. The germline V and J ends were trimmed by 7 bases and 5 bases, with 14 bases remaining between them. Germline assignment: CDR1 DFQATT and CDR2 SNEGSKA (reference sequence). Here the CDR3 DNA reads TGCAGTGTAAGCCCCTCCGGATATGGCTACACCTTC. It codes for CSVSPSGYGYTF.